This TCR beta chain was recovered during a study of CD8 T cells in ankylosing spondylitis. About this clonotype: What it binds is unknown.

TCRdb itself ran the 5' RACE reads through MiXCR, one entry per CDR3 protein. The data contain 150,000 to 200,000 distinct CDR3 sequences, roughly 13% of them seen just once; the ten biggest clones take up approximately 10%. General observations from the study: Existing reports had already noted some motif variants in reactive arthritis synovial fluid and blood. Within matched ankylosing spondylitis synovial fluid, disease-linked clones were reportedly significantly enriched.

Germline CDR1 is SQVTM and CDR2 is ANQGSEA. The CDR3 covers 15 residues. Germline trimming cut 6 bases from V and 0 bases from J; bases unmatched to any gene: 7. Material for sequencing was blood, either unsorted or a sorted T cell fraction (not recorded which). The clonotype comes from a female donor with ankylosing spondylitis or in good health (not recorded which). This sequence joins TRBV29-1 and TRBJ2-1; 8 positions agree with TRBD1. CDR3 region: CSVYDRGSSYNEQFF. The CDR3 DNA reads TGCAGCGTATATGACAGGGGCAGCTCCTACAATGAGCAGTTCTTC.